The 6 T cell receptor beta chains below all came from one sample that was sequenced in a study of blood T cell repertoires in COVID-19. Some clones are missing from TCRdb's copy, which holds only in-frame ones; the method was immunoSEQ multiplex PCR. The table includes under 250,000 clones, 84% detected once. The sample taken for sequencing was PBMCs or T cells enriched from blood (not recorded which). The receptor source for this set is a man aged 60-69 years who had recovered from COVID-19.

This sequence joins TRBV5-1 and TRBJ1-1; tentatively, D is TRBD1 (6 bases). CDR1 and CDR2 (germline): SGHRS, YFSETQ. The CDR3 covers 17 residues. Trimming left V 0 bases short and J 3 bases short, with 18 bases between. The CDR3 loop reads CASSLGHGQFSDTEAFF. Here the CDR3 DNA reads TGCGCCAGCAGCTTGGGCCACGGACAGTTCTCGGACACTGAAGCTTTCTTT.

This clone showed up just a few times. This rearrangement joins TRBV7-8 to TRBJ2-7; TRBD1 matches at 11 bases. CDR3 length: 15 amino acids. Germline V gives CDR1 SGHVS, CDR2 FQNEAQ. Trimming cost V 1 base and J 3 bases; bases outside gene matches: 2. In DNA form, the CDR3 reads TGTGCCAGCAGCTTAGTGGGGACAGGGGGCTACGAGCAGTACTTC. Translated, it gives CASSLVGTGGYEQYF. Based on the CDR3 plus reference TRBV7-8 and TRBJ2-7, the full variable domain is GAGVSQSPRYKVAKRGQDVALRCDPISGHVSLFWYQQALGQGPEFLTYFQNEAQLDKSGLPSDRFFAERPEGSVSTLKIQRTQQEDSAVYLCASSLVGTGGYEQYFGPGTRLTVT.

The CDR3 nucleotides are TGTGCCAGCAGGGCTAGCGGGGGGGCAGAGTTTGAGCAGTTCTTC. It yields the protein CASRASGGAEFEQFF. The genes are TRBV6-5 and TRBJ2-1; 12 bases fit TRBD2. The germline V gene encodes CDR1 MNHEY and CDR2 SVGAGI. J lost 9 bases, V lost 6 bases, and 9 bases had no gene match. This CDR3 has 15 residues.

The CDR3 here is CASSPYLGGTEAFF. The CDR3 region has the DNA TGTGCCAGCAGCCCTTATCTGGGAGGCACTGAAGCTTTCTTT. The V gene is TRBV11-3, the J gene TRBJ1-1; no firm D call. The V and J ends lost 5 bases and 4 bases respectively, with 14 bases between them. Germline-derived CDR1 and CDR2 are SGHNT and YENEEA. This CDR3 is built from 14 residues. The variable domain in full, with the rest retrieved from reference TRBV11-3 and TRBJ1-1, is EAGVVQSPRYKIIEKKQPVAFWCNPISGHNTLYWYLQNLGQGPELLIRYENEEAVDDSQLPKDRFSAERLKGVDSTLKIQPAELGDSAVYLCASSPYLGGTEAFFGQGTRLTVV.

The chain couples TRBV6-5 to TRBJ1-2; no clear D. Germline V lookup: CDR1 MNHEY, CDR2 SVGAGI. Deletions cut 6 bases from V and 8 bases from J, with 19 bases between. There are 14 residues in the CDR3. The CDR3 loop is CASRPPEPASGYTF. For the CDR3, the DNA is TGTGCCAGCAGACCCCCCGAGCCAGCGTCCGGCTACACCTTC.

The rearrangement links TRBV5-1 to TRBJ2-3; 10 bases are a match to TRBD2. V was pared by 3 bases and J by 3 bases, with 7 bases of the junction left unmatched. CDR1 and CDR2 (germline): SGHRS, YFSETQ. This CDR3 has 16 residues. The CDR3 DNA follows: TGCGCCAGCAGCTCAGCGGGGGGGCCTCTTACAGATACGCAGTATTTT. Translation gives CASSSAGGPLTDTQYF.